A single sample gave rise to the 3 T cell receptor beta chains below, sequenced in a study of low-dose radiotherapy and immunotherapy resistance in tumors. Priming of first-strand cDNA relied on TRAV- and TRBV-specific primers (covering alpha and beta chains). With a V-primer adapter and a constant-region primer, TCRs were amplified for around 21 PCR cycles. One entry per CDR3 protein, called by TCRdb with MiXCR from the reads. The table shows about 60,000 distinct CDR3 sequences, with about 25% occurring only once. Stated time point: before trial treatment. The sample here was PBMCs, taken before treatment. These receptors were collected from a male donor with prostate cancer.

This clonotype showed up many times. This sequence joins TRBV5-6 and TRBJ2-1; 10 bases fit TRBD2. Trimming at V came to 5 bases and at J to 0 bases, leaving 14 bases not matched to a gene. This CDR3 comprises 19 residues. Germline V gene sequence: CDR1 SGHDT, CDR2 YYEEEE. CDR3 in DNA: TGTGCCAGCAGGAAGCGGACTAGCGGAAAACCCGTCTCCTACAATGAGCAGTTCTTC. This encodes CASRKRTSGKPVSYNEQFF.

This clonotype was seen many times. The chain recombines TRBV5-1 with TRBJ2-1, with 7 bases matching TRBD1. The germline V gene encodes CDR1 SGHRS and CDR2 YFSETQ. V trimming: 0 bases; J trimming: 0 bases; junction bases outside the gene matches: 3. The CDR3 runs 16 residues. The CDR3 region is CASSLGQGSSYNEQFF. DNA for the CDR3: TGCGCCAGCAGCTTGGGACAGGGAAGCTCCTACAATGAGCAGTTCTTC.

This clonotype was observed many times. The CDR3 DNA sequence: TGTGCTACCACCGTTGCAGGAACGAACTATGGCTACACCTTC. This codes for CATTVAGTNYGYTF. This rearrangement joins TRBV6-6 to TRBJ1-2; D remains unclear. CDR1 is MNHNY and CDR2 is SVGAGI in the germline V gene (reference sequence). This CDR3 is 14 amino acids long.